The subject of this entry is one T cell receptor (beta chain). The table came from immunoSEQ multiplex PCR; TCRdb's copy has only in-frame clones and leaves some out. Of some 180,000 clones in the sample, about 88% are singletons; the top ten hold over 2%. These data come from a study of blood T cell repertoires in COVID-19. The CDR3 runs to 12 residues. Germline CDR1 SEHNR, CDR2 FQNEAQ (reference sequence). V was trimmed by 7 bases and J by 1 base, leaving 8 bases between them. The TCR originated in a woman aged 80 or older with COVID-19, enrolled during active disease. The chain couples TRBV7-9 to TRBJ2-7; D not resolved. Sequenced material: peripheral blood. The CDR3 loop is CASTPLSYEQYF. The CDR3 coding sequence is TGTGCCAGCACCCCCCTATCCTACGAGCAGTACTTC.